This T cell receptor (beta chain) was recorded in a study of graft-versus-host responses after intestinal transplantation. As for the study in general: Those transplanted obtained multivisceral, liver-intestinal, or isolated intestinal grafts.

Sequencing was performed with immunoSEQ multiplex PCR; in TCRdb, only in-frame clones are kept and a portion is missing. This table has around 100,000 clones, under 95% appearing once. Overall study results and limits: Ileal or blood samples showed some GvH clones first, and such clones were also found in recipient marrow. Peak levels of circulating GvH clones tracked with early post-transplant HvG declines.

This CDR3 is built from 14 residues. The V and J ends lost 8 bases and 4 bases, in that order; junction bases with no gene match: 5. Germline V gene sequence: CDR1 SNHLY, CDR2 FYNNEI. Details on this clone: Its specificity is not known.

The receptor was isolated from a human donor who received an intestinal transplant. This sequence joins TRBV2 and TRBJ2-1; 10 bases align to TRBD2. The specimen comprised unstimulated CD8+ T cells sorted from spleen or lymph node cells, sampled before intestinal transplant. This chain's CDR3 is CASHWTSGYNEQFF. The CDR3 region has the DNA TGTGCCAGCCATTGGACTAGCGGATACAATGAGCAGTTCTTC.